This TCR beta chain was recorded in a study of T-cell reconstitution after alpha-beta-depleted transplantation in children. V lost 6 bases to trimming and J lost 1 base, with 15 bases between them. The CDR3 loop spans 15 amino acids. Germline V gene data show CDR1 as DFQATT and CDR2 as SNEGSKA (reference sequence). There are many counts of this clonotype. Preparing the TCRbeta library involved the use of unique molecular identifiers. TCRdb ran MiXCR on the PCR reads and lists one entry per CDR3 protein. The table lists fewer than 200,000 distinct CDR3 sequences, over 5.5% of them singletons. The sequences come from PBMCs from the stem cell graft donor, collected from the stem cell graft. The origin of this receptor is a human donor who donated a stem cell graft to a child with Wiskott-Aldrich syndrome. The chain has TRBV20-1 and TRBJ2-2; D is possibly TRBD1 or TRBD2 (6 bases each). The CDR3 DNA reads TGCAGTGCCTATCGCGGGACACTGAACACCGGGGAGCTGTTTTTT. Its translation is CSAYRGTLNTGELFF.